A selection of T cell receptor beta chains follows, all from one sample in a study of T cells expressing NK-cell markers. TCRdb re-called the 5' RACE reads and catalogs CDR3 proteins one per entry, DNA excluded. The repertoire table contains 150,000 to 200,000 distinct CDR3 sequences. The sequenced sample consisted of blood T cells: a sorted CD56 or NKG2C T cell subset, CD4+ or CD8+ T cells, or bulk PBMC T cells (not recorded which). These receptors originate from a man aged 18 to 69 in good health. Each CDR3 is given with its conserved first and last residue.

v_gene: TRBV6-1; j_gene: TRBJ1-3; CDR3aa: CASSAGWGSGNTIYF
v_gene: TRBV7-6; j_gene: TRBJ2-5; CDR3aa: CASRKGTGGVETQYF
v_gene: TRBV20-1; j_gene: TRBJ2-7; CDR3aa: CSAPAGTGRFYEQYF
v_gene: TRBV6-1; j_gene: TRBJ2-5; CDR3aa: CASNRERHQETQYF
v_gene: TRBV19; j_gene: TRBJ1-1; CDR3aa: CASMGESDEAFF
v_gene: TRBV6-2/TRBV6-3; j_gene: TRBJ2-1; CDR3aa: CASSYSLGSGGPPSYNEQFF
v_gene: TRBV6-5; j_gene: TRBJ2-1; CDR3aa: CASSSGARFQGVNEQFF
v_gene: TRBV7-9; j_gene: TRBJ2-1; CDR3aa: CASSTAGTREYNEQFF
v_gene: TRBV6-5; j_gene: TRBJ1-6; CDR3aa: CASSYYPLIAENNSPLHF
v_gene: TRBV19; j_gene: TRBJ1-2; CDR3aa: CASSMAAGPYGYTF
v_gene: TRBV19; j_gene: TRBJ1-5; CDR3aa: CASSQRQGAAINQPQHF
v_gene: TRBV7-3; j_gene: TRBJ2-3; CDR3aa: CASSLPSGDTQYF
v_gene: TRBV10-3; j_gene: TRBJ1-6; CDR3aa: CAISGQGDNSPLHF
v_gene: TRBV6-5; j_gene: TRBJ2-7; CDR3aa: CASSYSLTGGFGEQYF
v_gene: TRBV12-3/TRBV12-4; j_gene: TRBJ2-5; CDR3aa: CASTTSGGNLETQYF
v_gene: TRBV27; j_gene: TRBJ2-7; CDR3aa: CASSLNGGPGEQYF
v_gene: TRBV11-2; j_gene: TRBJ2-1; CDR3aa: CASSLGAGNEQFF
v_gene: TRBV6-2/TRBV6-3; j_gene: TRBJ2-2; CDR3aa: CASSSHPGTSFHTGELFF
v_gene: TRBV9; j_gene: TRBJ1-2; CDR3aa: CASSGSGGYGYTF
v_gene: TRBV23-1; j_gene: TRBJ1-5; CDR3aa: CASSQSTGAHRGRFLCNQPQHF
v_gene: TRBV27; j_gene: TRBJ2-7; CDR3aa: CASSSQQGVGYEQYF
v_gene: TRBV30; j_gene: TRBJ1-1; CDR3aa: CAWDEGTEAFF
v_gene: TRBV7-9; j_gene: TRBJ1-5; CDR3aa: CASSLQGNSNQPQHF
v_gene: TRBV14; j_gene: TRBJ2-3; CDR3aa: CASSLRTSIKLFTDTQYF
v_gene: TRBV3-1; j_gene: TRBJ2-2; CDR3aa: CASSPGTEGGGTGELFF
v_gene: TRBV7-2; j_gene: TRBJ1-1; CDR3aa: CASSLEARGFVTEAFF
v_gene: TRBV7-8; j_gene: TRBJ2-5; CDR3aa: CASSSTERGSGETQYF
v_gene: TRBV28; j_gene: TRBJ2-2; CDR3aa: CASGRAASGELFF
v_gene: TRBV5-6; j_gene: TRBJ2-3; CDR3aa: CASSSTGITDTQYF
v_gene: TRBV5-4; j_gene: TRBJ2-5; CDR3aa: CASSTNRVGETQYF
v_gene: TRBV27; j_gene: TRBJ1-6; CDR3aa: CASSLQGSYNSPLHF
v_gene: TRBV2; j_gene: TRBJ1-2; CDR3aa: CASSGEARYYGYTF
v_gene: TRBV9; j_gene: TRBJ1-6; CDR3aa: CASSVGNYNSPLHF
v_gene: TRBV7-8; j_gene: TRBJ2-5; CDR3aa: CASSLAGLAGGPGETQYF
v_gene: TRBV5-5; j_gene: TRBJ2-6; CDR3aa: CASSFSGTGANVLTF
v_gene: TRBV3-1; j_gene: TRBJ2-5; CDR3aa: CASSLGTSGGLLETQYF
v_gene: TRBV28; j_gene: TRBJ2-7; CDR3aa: CASSFEGWLLEQYF
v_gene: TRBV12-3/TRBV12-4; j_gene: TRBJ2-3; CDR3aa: CASSLVERGGSQYF
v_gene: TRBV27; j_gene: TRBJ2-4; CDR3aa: CASSVLPGTGGYIQYF
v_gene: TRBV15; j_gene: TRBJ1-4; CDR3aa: CATSRDAGGEKLFF
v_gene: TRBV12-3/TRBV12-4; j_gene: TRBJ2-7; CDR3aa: CASSRASRYEQYF